The present T cell receptor (beta chain) was sequenced within a study of siplizumab effects on memory and regulatory T cells (dated by TCRdb to between 2019 and 2020). Regarding the research as a whole: The effect of the anti-CD2 antibody siplizumab on alloreactive T-cell subsets was examined in allogeneic mixed lymphocyte reactions constructed from human PBMCs.

To prepare the library, the immunoSEQ multiplex PCR assay was applied. Each sample had 80,000 to 100,000 TCR templates assayed by the deep sequencing platform. Genomic DNA extracted from sorted T cells was used for TCRbeta CDR3 sequencing. The authors processed their data as follows. The R programming language was used for clonal analysis of TCRbeta CDR3 data. Alloreactive CD4+ and CD8+ clones were identified by comparing unstimulated samples to CFSE-low samples taken after the reaction. Alloreactive CD4+ clones were assigned to regulatory or non-regulatory origin by matching sequences to sorted unstimulated Treg and non-Treg repertoires. TCRdb's version of the immuneACCESS table is confined to in-frame rearrangements and falls short of the full clone set. An unresolved V gene accounts for under half of the shortfall where checked; the remainder is of unknown origin. V and J calls and clone size come straight from that table; D and trimming were deduced from the DNA. This sample holds around 77,000 clones; about 89% were observed only once. Clones ranked in the top ten supply roughly 29% of the sample.

Deletion took 5 bases off V and 6 bases off J, with a span of 10 bases between the germline ends. From the cysteine through the phenylalanine, the CDR3 covers 13 amino acids. Only CDR3 DNA remains: 39 bases, in frame from the first base. The germline V gene (reference sequence) sets CDR1 to MNHNY and CDR2 to SVGAGI. Study-wide findings and limitations: Siplizumab significantly lowered the cumulative frequency of alloreactive sequences that could be traced to unstimulated CD4+ memory T cells. In reactions with siplizumab, an average of approximately 69% of mappable alloreactive CD4+ clones were Treg-derived, compared with roughly 26% in control reactions. About 75-97% of proliferating CD4+ or CD8+ clones could not be given a naive or memory phenotype. Unstimulated naive T cells appeared to be more diverse than memory T cells, and naive cells seemed to make a substantial contribution to the alloresponse. The suppressive function of proliferating Tregs from siplizumab cultures was not functionally confirmed. Sequences below about 10^-5 frequency were poorly captured, so only a minor fraction of alloreactive clones could be mapped to unstimulated subsets.

About this clone itself: Its antigen is still unknown. Base qualities are not recorded, but no much larger clone differs from it by a single base.

Sorted unstimulated T cells and proliferating T cells recovered from mixed lymphocyte reactions underwent TCRbeta CDR3 sequencing. Fresh whole blood from around 10 HLA-typed healthy donors was used as the source from which PBMCs were isolated. Sequencing was carried out using CD8+ T cells sorted from blood. This TCR came from a human donor in good health. The receptor chain draws on TRBV6-6 and TRBJ2-2, and the D gene may be TRBD1, 6 bases matching. CDR3 reads: CASSTGIAGELFF. In nucleotide form, the sequence is TGTGCCAGCAGTACAGGGATCGCCGGGGAGCTGTTTTTT.